Detailed here is one TCR delta chain. This DNA's translation and the protein TCRdb lists, from a much larger clone, do not match at residue 6, likely due to a read error; the protein shown is translated from the DNA. The data belong to a study of gamma-delta T cells after stem cell transplantation. TCRdb reprocessed the RT-PCR reads using CATT. This repertoire shows several hundred delta-chain clones, more than 7% found once; its top ten account for approximately 53%. Germline CDR1 TSWWSYY, CDR2 QGS. The CDR3 has 14 amino acids. The V end lost 6 bases, the J end lost 7 bases, and 15 bases lay between the germline ends.

The V gene is TRDV1, the J gene TRDJ2; possibly TRDD3 for D (5 bases). The receptor was isolated from a human donor. It is not recorded whose cells these are; they may come from a transplant donor. Sample: gamma-delta T cells. The CDR3 DNA reads TGTGCTCTTGGCCGGAGGATAGGAGTAGCACAACTCTTCTTT. Amino acids: CALGRRIGVAQLFF.